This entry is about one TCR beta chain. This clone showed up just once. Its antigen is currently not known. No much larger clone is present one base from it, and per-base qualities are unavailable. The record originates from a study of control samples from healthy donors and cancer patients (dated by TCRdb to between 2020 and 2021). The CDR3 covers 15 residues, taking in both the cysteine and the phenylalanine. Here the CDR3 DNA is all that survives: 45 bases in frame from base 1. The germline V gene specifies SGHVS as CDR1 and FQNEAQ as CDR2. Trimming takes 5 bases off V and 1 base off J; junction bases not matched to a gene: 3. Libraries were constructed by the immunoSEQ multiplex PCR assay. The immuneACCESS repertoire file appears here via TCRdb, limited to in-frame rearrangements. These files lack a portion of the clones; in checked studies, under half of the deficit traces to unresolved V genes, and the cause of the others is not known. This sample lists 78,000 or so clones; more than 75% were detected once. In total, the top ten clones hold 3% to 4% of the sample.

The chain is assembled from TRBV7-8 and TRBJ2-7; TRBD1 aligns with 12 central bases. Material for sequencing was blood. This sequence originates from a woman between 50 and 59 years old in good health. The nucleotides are TGTGCCAGCAGCGGGGGACAGGGGGCGTCCTACGAGCAGTACTTC. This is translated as CASSGGQGASYEQYF.